These T cell receptor beta chains were read from a single sample in a study of cytomegalovirus exposure and HLA in healthy donors. Assay used: immunoSEQ multiplex PCR; TCRdb lists only in-frame clones, some missing. The sample gives 150,000 or so clones, approximately 80% of which show up once; roughly 10% is in the top ten. Specimen: PBMCs. The receptors were gathered from a man between 18 and 29 years old in good health and CMV-seropositive. Both conserved end residues are part of each CDR3. A clone size is listed for some rows: how often the clone was seen (once, few, many), or a class if it is expanded.

>TRBV19|once|TRBJ2-7
CASSIRRQGSYEQYF
>TRBV2|.|TRBJ2-3
CASSESTGGRSDTQYF
>TRBV6-5|.|TRBJ2-4
CASSYSTSGGIQYF
>TRBV6-4|once|TRBJ1-1
CASSDSAKGAEAFF
>TRBV27|.|TRBJ2-5
CASREGQVRETQYF
>TRBV12-5|.|TRBJ1-2
CASATLGQRANYGYTF
>TRBV4-2|.|TRBJ2-1
CASSQVGADIEQFF
>TRBV25-1|.|TRBJ2-7
CASSPSGPSYEQYF
>TRBV4-2|.|TRBJ1-2
CASSQDIRDTGFYGYTF
>TRBV7-2|once|TRBJ2-3
CASSLDWGGTDTQYF
>TRBV15|.|TRBJ1-5
CATSRDRENQPQHF
>TRBV7-9|.|TRBJ2-2
CGSGSAGFTGELFF
>TRBV30|.|TRBJ2-3
CAWSVGLAGSTDTQYF
>TRBV21-1|few|TRBJ2-7
CASSKDRSFLYAAYEQYF
>TRBV29-1|.|TRBJ2-7
CSVEDLFGEQYF
>TRBV19|.|TRBJ2-3
CASSMGTATDTQYF
>TRBV15|.|TRBJ1-2
CATSRDSYGYTF
>TRBV7-2|.|TRBJ1-5
CASSSGPPFGNQPQHF
>TRBV18|.|TRBJ2-7
CASSRTDYEQYF
>TRBV7-9|.|TRBJ1-6
CASSLGGQGNSPLHF
>TRBV7-9|.|TRBJ2-1
CASSSFQGSSYNEQFF
>TRBV2|.|TRBJ2-3
CASSPQSRTDTQYF
>TRBV27|.|TRBJ1-2
CASSLRTGYGYTF
>TRBV7-9|.|TRBJ2-7
CASSPTDRTYEQYF
>TRBV15|.|TRBJ2-2
CATTSANTGELFF
>TRBV6-5|.|TRBJ2-2
CASSQGTYTGELFF
>TRBV4-1|.|TRBJ1-1
CASSPQGGNTEAFF
>TRBV4-3|few|TRBJ2-4
CASSPRVLAKNIQYF
>TRBV5-6|.|TRBJ2-1
CASSLGLYNEQFF
>TRBV4-3|.|TRBJ2-7
CASSQDREGIYEQYF
>TRBV7-9|.|TRBJ1-2
CAIGGRQGEGYTF